The sequence of this TCR beta chain was determined in a study of T cell changes during pregnancy in multiple sclerosis. Assay used: immunoSEQ multiplex PCR; TCRdb lists only in-frame clones, some missing. The data hold some 41,000 clones, with roughly 88% observed a single time. This CDR3 has 14 amino acids. Germline lookup yields CDR1 LNHDA and CDR2 SQIVND (reference sequence). With 7 bases clipped from V and 5 bases from J, the junction kept 8 bases outside the gene matches. The clonotype was recovered from a female donor with multiple sclerosis, enrolled in a pregnancy study. Specimen: CD8+ T cells from peripheral blood mononuclear cells, collected in the first trimester of pregnancy. The gene calls are TRBV19 and TRBJ1-1, with 9 bases identical to TRBD1. This CDR3 reads CASMRQGGTTEAFF. In nucleotides, the CDR3 is TGTGCCAGTATGAGACAGGGGGGGACTACTGAAGCTTTCTTT.